This TCR beta chain was sequenced during a study of response to subunit inactivated influenza vaccine. TCRdb redid the calling of the RT-PCR reads with MiXCR, one entry per CDR3 protein. The table records hundreds of thousands of distinct CDR3 sequences, 15% to 19% of them present only once. CDR1 SEHNR and CDR2 FQNEAQ come from the germline V gene (reference sequence). V lost 5 bases and J lost 8; bases outside the gene matches: 11. This CDR3 comprises 15 residues. This specimen consisted of PBMCs from blood, obtained 12 days after vaccination. J is TRBJ2-1 and V is TRBV7-9; TRBD2 matches at 8 bases. The origin of this receptor is a man aged 50-60 years who received an inactivated influenza vaccine. The CDR3 region is CASSKGGGLAYEQFF. CDR3 DNA sequence: TGTGCCAGCAGCAAGGGGGGTGGACTAGCCTATGAGCAGTTCTTC. The entire variable domain, with the rest obtained from reference TRBV7-9 and TRBJ2-1, is as follows: DTGVSQNPRHKITKRGQNVTFRCDPISEHNRLYWYRQTLGQGPEFLTYFQNEAQLEKSRLLSDRFSAERPKGSFSTLEIQRTEQGDSAMYLCASSKGGGLAYEQFFGPGTRLTVL.